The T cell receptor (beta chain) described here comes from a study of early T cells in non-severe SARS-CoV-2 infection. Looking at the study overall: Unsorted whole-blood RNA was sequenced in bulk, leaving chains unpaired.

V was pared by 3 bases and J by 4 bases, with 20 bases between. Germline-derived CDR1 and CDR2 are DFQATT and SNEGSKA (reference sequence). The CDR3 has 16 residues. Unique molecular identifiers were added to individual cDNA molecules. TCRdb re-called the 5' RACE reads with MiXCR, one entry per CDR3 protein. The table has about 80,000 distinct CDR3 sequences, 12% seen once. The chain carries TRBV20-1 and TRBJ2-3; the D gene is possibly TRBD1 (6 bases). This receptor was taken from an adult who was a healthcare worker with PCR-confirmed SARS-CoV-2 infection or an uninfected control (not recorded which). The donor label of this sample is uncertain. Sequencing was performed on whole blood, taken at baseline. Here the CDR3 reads CSAREARQVGADTQYF. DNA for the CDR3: TGCAGTGCTAGGGAGGCCAGACAGGTTGGGGCAGATACGCAGTATTTT.